These T cell receptor beta chains were read from a single sample in a study of OX40 agonist ivuxolimab in advanced cancers. Sequencing used immunoSEQ multiplex PCR; TCRdb keeps in-frame clones, though not all of them. The data show about 60,000 clones, around 93% seen once. The source material was CD4+ or CD8+ T cells sorted from blood, sampled in a trial of the OX40 agonist ivuxolimab. Source of these receptors: an adult with an advanced solid tumor such as melanoma, head and neck, liver or kidney cancer. The CDR3 runs from the conserved cysteine through the conserved F or W. D genes are given only for firm matches. The listing skips clone size in some rows; elsewhere it reads once, few, many or a size class.

v_call: TRBV11-1; j_call: TRBJ2-7; d_call: -; clone_size: -; cdr3_aa: CASSLSRAYEQYF; cdr3_nt: TGTGCCAGCAGCTTAAGCAGGGCCTACGAGCAGTACTTC
v_call: TRBV7-8; j_call: TRBJ1-5; d_call: TRBD1; clone_size: -; cdr3_aa: CASSLAVRDRGQPQHF; cdr3_nt: TGTGCCAGCAGCTTAGCAGTCCGGGACAGGGGTCAGCCCCAGCATTTT
v_call: TRBV7-3; j_call: TRBJ2-2; d_call: -; clone_size: -; cdr3_aa: CATGDGTGELFF; cdr3_nt: TGTGCCACCGGCGACGGGACCGGGGAGCTGTTTTTT
v_call: TRBV15; j_call: TRBJ2-1; d_call: -; clone_size: -; cdr3_aa: CATSRSPLAGDHGEQFF; cdr3_nt: TGTGCCACCAGCAGATCCCCTCTTGCCGGCGACCACGGTGAGCAGTTCTTC
v_call: TRBV6-5; j_call: TRBJ2-1; d_call: -; clone_size: -; cdr3_aa: CASSYGAEQFF; cdr3_nt: TGTGCCAGCAGTTACGGAGCTGAGCAGTTCTTC
v_call: TRBV10-2; j_call: TRBJ2-3; d_call: -; clone_size: few; cdr3_aa: CASSEADPDTQYF; cdr3_nt: TGCGCCAGCAGTGAGGCGGACCCCGATACGCAGTATTTT
v_call: TRBV5-4; j_call: TRBJ2-7; d_call: TRBD1; clone_size: -; cdr3_aa: CASSSRDSFHEQYF; cdr3_nt: TGTGCCAGCAGCTCCCGGGACAGCTTCCACGAGCAGTACTTC
v_call: TRBV27; j_call: TRBJ2-7; d_call: TRBD2; clone_size: -; cdr3_aa: CASSPELAGVYEQYF; cdr3_nt: TGTGCCAGCAGTCCCGAACTAGCGGGGGTCTACGAGCAGTACTTC
v_call: TRBV5-1; j_call: TRBJ2-7; d_call: TRBD2; clone_size: -; cdr3_aa: CASSLGTSGYEQYF; cdr3_nt: TGCGCCAGCAGCTTGGGGACTAGCGGCTACGAGCAGTACTTC
v_call: TRBV7-2; j_call: TRBJ2-3; d_call: TRBD1; clone_size: -; cdr3_aa: CASSLEGTGGTDTQYF; cdr3_nt: TGTGCCAGCAGCTTAGAAGGGACAGGGGGCACAGATACGCAGTATTTT
v_call: TRBV14; j_call: TRBJ2-1; d_call: -; clone_size: once; cdr3_aa: CASSPISERDGEQFF; cdr3_nt: TGTGCCAGCAGCCCGATTAGTGAGAGGGACGGAGAGCAGTTCTTC
v_call: TRBV7-3; j_call: TRBJ1-1; d_call: -; clone_size: -; cdr3_aa: CASSLGQMNTEAFF; cdr3_nt: TGTGCCAGCAGCTTGGGGCAGATGAACACTGAAGCTTTCTTT
v_call: TRBV7-9; j_call: TRBJ1-1; d_call: -; clone_size: -; cdr3_aa: CASSLVRGRNTEAFF; cdr3_nt: TGTGCCAGCAGCTTAGTACGAGGGAGGAACACTGAAGCTTTCTTT
v_call: TRBV28; j_call: TRBJ1-5; d_call: TRBD1; clone_size: -; cdr3_aa: CASSLAPGGAAQPQHF; cdr3_nt: TGTGCCAGCAGTTTAGCCCCAGGGGGCGCGGCTCAGCCCCAGCATTTT
v_call: TRBV30; j_call: TRBJ2-7; d_call: -; clone_size: -; cdr3_aa: CAWSVHEGSEQYF; cdr3_nt: TGTGCCTGGAGTGTACACGAGGGTTCCGAGCAGTACTTC
v_call: TRBV11-2; j_call: TRBJ2-3; d_call: -; clone_size: few; cdr3_aa: CASSTIQGGGDTQYF; cdr3_nt: TGTGCCAGCAGCACAATACAGGGCGGAGGGGATACGCAGTATTTT
v_call: TRBV7-9; j_call: TRBJ2-7; d_call: TRBD2; clone_size: -; cdr3_aa: CASSHRGLADEQYF; cdr3_nt: TGTGCCAGCAGCCACCGAGGACTAGCGGACGAGCAGTACTTC
v_call: TRBV19; j_call: TRBJ2-7; d_call: -; clone_size: -; cdr3_aa: CASSPASRDLYEQYF; cdr3_nt: TGTGCCAGTTCCCCAGCGTCTCGGGACCTCTACGAGCAGTACTTC
v_call: TRBV11-2; j_call: TRBJ1-4; d_call: TRBD1; clone_size: -; cdr3_aa: CASSWTGYNEKLFF; cdr3_nt: TGTGCCAGCAGTTGGACAGGTTATAATGAAAAACTGTTTTTT
v_call: TRBV11-3; j_call: TRBJ2-3; d_call: -; clone_size: -; cdr3_aa: CASSDRGDTQYF; cdr3_nt: TGTGCCAGCAGCGATAGGGGGGATACGCAGTATTTT
v_call: TRBV14; j_call: TRBJ2-1; d_call: TRBD2; clone_size: -; cdr3_aa: CASSQLAGVYNEQFF; cdr3_nt: TGTGCCAGCAGCCAACTAGCGGGAGTTTACAATGAGCAGTTCTTC
v_call: TRBV11-2; j_call: TRBJ2-1; d_call: -; clone_size: -; cdr3_aa: CASSLDSDVGLYNEQFF; cdr3_nt: TGTGCCAGCAGCTTAGATAGCGACGTAGGCTTATACAATGAGCAGTTCTTC
v_call: TRBV29-1; j_call: TRBJ1-1; d_call: -; clone_size: -; cdr3_aa: CSVAGERTMNTEAFF; cdr3_nt: TGCAGCGTTGCGGGAGAGAGGACCATGAACACTGAAGCTTTCTTT
v_call: TRBV4-3; j_call: TRBJ2-7; d_call: -; clone_size: -; cdr3_aa: CASSPTGNSYEQYF; cdr3_nt: TGCGCCAGCAGTCCAACCGGGAACTCCTACGAGCAGTACTTC
v_call: TRBV13; j_call: TRBJ2-2; d_call: TRBD1; clone_size: -; cdr3_aa: CASSSTTGTGGARTGELFF; cdr3_nt: TGTGCCAGCAGCTCGACCACCGGGACAGGGGGCGCAAGGACCGGGGAGCTGTTTTTT
v_call: TRBV27; j_call: TRBJ1-1; d_call: -; clone_size: -; cdr3_aa: CASSSSIEPEAFF; cdr3_nt: TGTGCCAGCAGTTCATCCATTGAACCCGAAGCTTTCTTT
v_call: TRBV13; j_call: TRBJ1-1; d_call: -; clone_size: -; cdr3_aa: CASPAGGRGGSTEAFF; cdr3_nt: TGTGCCTCTCCGGCCGGAGGGCGGGGGGGGAGCACTGAAGCTTTCTTT
v_call: TRBV27; j_call: TRBJ1-4; d_call: TRBD1; clone_size: -; cdr3_aa: CASSPGQAGKLFF; cdr3_nt: TGTGCCAGCAGTCCGGGACAGGCTGGAAAACTGTTTTTT
v_call: TRBV7-8; j_call: TRBJ1-1; d_call: -; clone_size: -; cdr3_aa: CASSSSGLGTEAFF; cdr3_nt: TGTGCCAGCAGCTCGTCCGGGCTTGGCACTGAAGCTTTCTTT
v_call: TRBV7-3; j_call: TRBJ1-5; d_call: -; clone_size: -; cdr3_aa: CASSLTGGMGQPQHF; cdr3_nt: TGTGCCAGCAGCTTAACAGGGGGAATGGGCCAGCCCCAGCATTTT
v_call: TRBV5-4; j_call: TRBJ1-2; d_call: -; clone_size: -; cdr3_aa: CASSYEGFRDYGYTF; cdr3_nt: TGTGCCAGCAGTTACGAGGGGTTCAGGGACTATGGCTACACCTTC
v_call: TRBV21-1; j_call: TRBJ1-4; d_call: -; clone_size: large; cdr3_aa: CASSKNCQGCREKLFF; cdr3_nt: TGTGCCAGCAGCAAAAACTGCCAGGGTTGTCGGGAAAAACTGTTTTTT
v_call: TRBV7-3; j_call: TRBJ1-1; d_call: -; clone_size: -; cdr3_aa: CASSLGGVGEAFF; cdr3_nt: TGTGCCAGCAGCTTGGGAGGGGTTGGTGAAGCTTTCTTT
v_call: TRBV28; j_call: TRBJ1-1; d_call: TRBD1; clone_size: once; cdr3_aa: CASSGHDRDRVMNTEAFF; cdr3_nt: TGTGCCAGCAGTGGACACGACCGGGACAGGGTTATGAACACTGAAGCTTTCTTT
v_call: TRBV6-1; j_call: TRBJ1-5; d_call: -; clone_size: -; cdr3_aa: CSTGRPQHF; cdr3_nt: TGTTCTACGGGGCGGCCCCAGCATTTT
v_call: TRBV29-1; j_call: TRBJ2-1; d_call: TRBD1; clone_size: once; cdr3_aa: CSASGTGNSNEQFF; cdr3_nt: TGCAGCGCATCCGGGACAGGGAATTCTAATGAGCAGTTCTTC
v_call: TRBV11-3; j_call: TRBJ2-7; d_call: -; clone_size: -; cdr3_aa: CASSPHPAINSYEQYF; cdr3_nt: TGTGCCAGCAGCCCCCACCCGGCGATTAACTCCTACGAGCAGTACTTC
v_call: TRBV27; j_call: TRBJ2-1; d_call: -; clone_size: once; cdr3_aa: CASIPPDRSWNEQFF; cdr3_nt: TGTGCCAGCATCCCTCCAGACAGGTCTTGGAATGAGCAGTTCTTC
v_call: TRBV9; j_call: TRBJ1-1; d_call: -; clone_size: -; cdr3_aa: CASSAVTEAFF; cdr3_nt: TGTGCCAGCAGCGCAGTCACTGAAGCTTTCTTT
v_call: TRBV28; j_call: TRBJ1-5; d_call: -; clone_size: -; cdr3_aa: CASSQDLGQPQHF; cdr3_nt: TGTGCCAGCAGTCAGGATCTCGGTCAGCCCCAGCATTTT
v_call: TRBV28; j_call: TRBJ2-1; d_call: TRBD1; clone_size: -; cdr3_aa: CASNRQGPQIYNEQFF; cdr3_nt: TGTGCCAGCAACCGACAGGGTCCTCAAATCTACAATGAGCAGTTCTTC
v_call: TRBV14; j_call: TRBJ1-1; d_call: -; clone_size: -; cdr3_aa: CASSWVAGGTEAFF; cdr3_nt: TGTGCCAGCTCTTGGGTGGCGGGGGGAACTGAAGCTTTCTTT
v_call: TRBV10-1; j_call: TRBJ2-7; d_call: TRBD1; clone_size: -; cdr3_aa: CASPDSIMQGAKYEQYF; cdr3_nt: TGCGCCAGCCCCGACTCGATAATGCAGGGGGCTAAATACGAGCAGTACTTC
v_call: TRBV28; j_call: TRBJ1-1; d_call: TRBD1; clone_size: -; cdr3_aa: CASGIGTGGFTEAFF; cdr3_nt: TGTGCCAGCGGAATAGGGACAGGGGGCTTCACTGAAGCTTTCTTT
v_call: TRBV6-5; j_call: TRBJ1-2; d_call: -; clone_size: -; cdr3_aa: CASSYGSTNYGYTF; cdr3_nt: TGTGCCAGCAGTTACGGTTCAACTAACTATGGCTACACCTTC
v_call: TRBV13; j_call: TRBJ2-1; d_call: TRBD2; clone_size: -; cdr3_aa: CASSLPGTSSYEQFF; cdr3_nt: TGTGCCAGCAGCTTACCCGGGACTAGTTCCTATGAGCAGTTCTTC
v_call: TRBV19; j_call: TRBJ2-2; d_call: TRBD1; clone_size: once; cdr3_aa: CASSATGGIAGELFF; cdr3_nt: TGTGCCAGTAGTGCGACAGGGGGTATCGCCGGGGAGCTGTTTTTT
v_call: TRBV7-7; j_call: TRBJ2-7; d_call: -; clone_size: -; cdr3_aa: CASSLPGGQRYEQYF; cdr3_nt: TGTGCTAGCAGCTTACCGGGGGGACAGAGGTACGAGCAGTACTTC
v_call: TRBV4-1; j_call: TRBJ2-7; d_call: -; clone_size: -; cdr3_aa: CASSQDSLANNEQYF; cdr3_nt: TGCGCCAGCAGCCAAGATTCACTAGCTAACAACGAGCAGTACTTC
v_call: TRBV10-3; j_call: TRBJ2-3; d_call: -; clone_size: -; cdr3_aa: CAIRFDYEDTDTQYF; cdr3_nt: TGTGCCATCAGATTTGATTACGAAGACACAGATACGCAGTATTTT
v_call: TRBV9; j_call: TRBJ2-3; d_call: -; clone_size: -; cdr3_aa: CASSVVARFADTQYF; cdr3_nt: TGTGCCAGCAGCGTAGTGGCTAGATTCGCAGATACGCAGTATTTT
v_call: TRBV7-3; j_call: TRBJ2-1; d_call: -; clone_size: -; cdr3_aa: CASSVSPTGSPYNEQFF; cdr3_nt: TGTGCCAGCAGCGTCTCTCCTACGGGGTCTCCTTACAATGAGCAGTTCTTC
v_call: TRBV27; j_call: TRBJ2-3; d_call: TRBD2; clone_size: once; cdr3_aa: CASSALAGGMRGDTQYF; cdr3_nt: TGTGCCAGCAGTGCCCTGGCGGGAGGGATGAGGGGGGATACGCAGTATTTT
v_call: TRBV13; j_call: TRBJ2-5; d_call: TRBD2; clone_size: -; cdr3_aa: CASSLRAGGTPPGETQYF; cdr3_nt: TGTGCCAGCAGCTTAAGGGCGGGGGGGACCCCCCCTGGAGAGACCCAGTACTTC
v_call: TRBV5-1; j_call: TRBJ2-7; d_call: -; clone_size: few; cdr3_aa: CASSLRSDEQYF; cdr3_nt: TGCGCCAGCAGCTTGAGAAGCGACGAGCAGTACTTC
v_call: TRBV27; j_call: TRBJ2-3; d_call: -; clone_size: once; cdr3_aa: CASSLYFTDTQYF; cdr3_nt: TGTGCCAGCAGTTTATACTTCACAGATACGCAGTATTTT
v_call: TRBV30; j_call: TRBJ2-7; d_call: TRBD1; clone_size: -; cdr3_aa: CAWSELGQGQVGPYEQYF; cdr3_nt: TGTGCCTGGAGTGAGCTGGGACAGGGTCAAGTGGGTCCCTACGAGCAGTACTTC